Below, 15 T cell receptor beta chains from the same sample are listed, as sequenced in a study of blood T cell repertoires in COVID-19. Profiled with immunoSEQ multiplex PCR; TCRdb holds only in-frame clones, not every one. Seen here are 200,000 to 300,000 clones, 80% to 90% observed once, and the top ten hold 6.5% to 9%. Input material: peripheral blood. Receptor source: an elderly woman with COVID-19, enrolled during active disease.

This clone has only one observation. The genes are TRBV10-1 and TRBJ1-4; D remains unclear. The CDR3 has 13 residues. V gave up 8 bases and J gave up 0 bases, with 7 bases separating them. The germline V gene has CDR1 WNHNN and CDR2 SYGVQD (reference sequence). DNA for the CDR3: TGCGCCAGCCGCGGTTCAACTAATGAAAAACTGTTTTTT. Translation: CASRGSTNEKLFF.

This chain links TRBV5-1 with TRBJ2-5, with 10 bases aligning to TRBD1. The length of the CDR3 is 15 residues. Germline-derived CDR1 and CDR2 are SGHRS and YFSETQ. J was trimmed by 2 bases and V by 4 bases; bases with no gene match: 5. The CDR3: CASSTGQGFQETQYF. The CDR3 DNA sequence: TGCGCCAGCAGCACGGGACAGGGGTTTCAAGAGACCCAGTACTTC.

This clone was counted a single time. The chain carries TRBV6-1 and TRBJ1-5, with TRBD1 as a possible D gene (5 bases). Germline V gene lookup returns CDR1 MNHNS and CDR2 SASEGT. The V end was cut by 2 bases, the J end by 0 bases, with 8 bases between. CDR3 size: 15 residues. The DNA of the CDR3 is TGTGCCAGCAGTGAAAGGGGTCATAGCAATCAGCCCCAGCATTTT. Amino acid sequence: CASSERGHSNQPQHF.

The V call is TRBV18, the J call TRBJ1-4; the D gene is possibly TRBD1 (5 bases). CDR1 is KGHSH, CDR2 LQKENI, per germline. Deletions cut 2 bases from V and 8 bases from J, with 15 bases between. The CDR3 extends over 15 amino acids. CDR3 nucleotides: TGTGCCAGCTCACCAGCTCAGGGTTTGGACGAAAAACTGTTTTTT. Protein product: CASSPAQGLDEKLFF.

This sequence joins TRBV19 and TRBJ1-5; D possibly corresponds to TRBD1 (5 bases). With 4 bases removed from V and 1 base from J, the gap between germline ends came to 11 bases. In germline, CDR1 is LNHDA, CDR2 SQIVND (reference sequence). The CDR3 is 15 residues long. The CDR3 nucleotides are TGTGCCAGTAGTACAGGGACTGAAAGCAATCAGCCCCAGCATTTT. Translating it yields CASSTGTESNQPQHF. Filled out from reference TRBV19 and TRBJ1-5, the complete variable domain reads DGGITQSPKYLFRKEGQNVTLSCEQNLNHDAMYWYRQDPGQGLRLIYYSQIVNDFQKGDIAEGYSVSREKKESFPLTVTSAQKNPTAFYLCASSTGTESNQPQHFGDGTRLSIL.

J is TRBJ1-5 and V is TRBV7-8, with D uncertain. CDR1 is SGHVS, CDR2 FQNEAQ, per germline. This CDR3 has 12 amino acids. V lost 5 bases to trimming and J lost 7 bases, with 9 bases between them. The CDR3 protein is CASSLPGQPQHF. The CDR3 DNA sequence: TGTGCCAGCAGCCTTCCAGGCCAGCCCCAGCATTTT. The complete variable domain, with remaining parts taken from reference TRBV7-8 and TRBJ1-5, reads GAGVSQSPRYKVAKRGQDVALRCDPISGHVSLFWYQQALGQGPEFLTYFQNEAQLDKSGLPSDRFFAERPEGSVSTLKIQRTQQEDSAVYLCASSLPGQPQHFGDGTRLSIL.

The V call is TRBV20-1, the J call TRBJ2-3; D not certain. V was cut by 6 bases and J by 6 bases, with 10 bases left in between. The CDR3 has 11 amino acids. Germline V gene lookup returns CDR1 DFQATT and CDR2 SNEGSKA (reference sequence). The CDR3 DNA is TGCAGTGCCTCGACTCATGATACGCAGTATTTT. Its translation is CSASTHDTQYF.

This clone showed up just a few times. The rearrangement links TRBV5-5 to TRBJ1-6, with TRBD1 identical over 8 bases. V gave up 0 bases and J gave up 10 bases; unmatched junction bases: 9. The CDR3 consists of 16 residues. Germline V gene data show CDR1 as SGHKS and CDR2 as YYEKEE (reference sequence). CDR3 DNA sequence: TGTGCCAGCAGCTTGGCCGTCGACAGGGGAAGGTCACCCCTCCACTTT. Residues: CASSLAVDRGRSPLHF.

V is TRBV15 and J is TRBJ1-2, with D unresolved. The V and J ends lost 0 bases and 5 bases respectively, with 13 bases between them. This CDR3 is built from 15 residues. Germline loops: CDR1 LNHNV, CDR2 YYDKDF (reference sequence). The CDR3 DNA is TGTGCCACCAGCAGAGATCCCAGACAACGTTATGGCTACACCTTC. This encodes CATSRDPRQRYGYTF.

The chain uses TRBV6-2 or TRBV6-3 and TRBJ1-1; no clear D. This CDR3 spans 12 amino acids. Trimming took 5 bases from V and 7 from J, leaving 11 bases between them. The germline CDR1 and CDR2 sequences are MNHEY and SVGEGT. The CDR3 bases are TGTGCCAGCAGTCAGTATGACATTGAAGCTTTCTTT. It translates to CASSQYDIEAFF.

J is TRBJ2-3 and V is TRBV28, with 14 bases aligning to TRBD2. Germline CDR1 and CDR2: MDHEN and SYDVKM. This CDR3 is 18 amino acids long. Trimming cost V 2 bases and J 1 base; bases outside gene matches: 5. CDR3 region: CASSLPGTSGRRTDTQYF. The CDR3 nucleotides read TGTGCCAGCAGTTTACCCGGGACTAGCGGGAGACGCACAGATACGCAGTATTTT.

This clone was counted once. The rearrangement uses TRBV4-1 and TRBJ1-6, with D possibly being TRBD1 (5 bases). Trimming took 4 bases from V and 7 from J, leaving 17 bases between them. Germline V CDR1 and CDR2: MGHRA, YSYEKL. This CDR3 is 16 amino acids long. CDR3 in amino acids: CASSPTTGTANSPLHF. The CDR3 region has the DNA TGCGCCAGCAGCCCCACTACCGGGACTGCCAATTCACCCCTCCACTTT.

The genes are TRBV9 and TRBJ1-4, with D unclear. Germline V CDR1 and CDR2: SGDLS, YYNGEE. This CDR3 has 17 amino acids. The V end lost 0 bases, the J end lost 0 bases, and 12 bases lay between the germline ends. CDR3 region: CASSVGDRGATNEKLFF. The CDR3 bases are TGTGCCAGCAGCGTAGGAGACCGCGGAGCAACTAATGAAAAACTGTTTTTT.

In its sample, this clone was seen a few times. This chain connects TRBV7-2 to TRBJ1-1, with a weak D call TRBD1 (6 bases). The germline V and J ends were trimmed by 5 bases and 0 bases, with 13 bases remaining between them. This CDR3 contains 15 residues. The germline V gene encodes CDR1 SGHTA and CDR2 FQGNSA. The CDR3, as DNA: TGTGCCAGCAGCCGCCAGGGGATGATGAACACTGAAGCTTTCTTT. The encoded protein is CASSRQGMMNTEAFF.

The DNA of the CDR3 is TGTGCCAGCAGCGCCGGGACAGGGGTTGGTGGCTACACCTTC. Its protein product is CASSAGTGVGGYTF. The chain uses TRBV3-1 (or the pseudogene TRBV3-2) and TRBJ1-2; 10 bases fit TRBD1. The V segment lost 5 bases and the J segment 7 bases; nucleotides outside the gene matches: 7. CDR1 and CDR2 from the germline V gene are LGHDT and YNNKEL (reference sequence). The length of the CDR3 is 14 residues.